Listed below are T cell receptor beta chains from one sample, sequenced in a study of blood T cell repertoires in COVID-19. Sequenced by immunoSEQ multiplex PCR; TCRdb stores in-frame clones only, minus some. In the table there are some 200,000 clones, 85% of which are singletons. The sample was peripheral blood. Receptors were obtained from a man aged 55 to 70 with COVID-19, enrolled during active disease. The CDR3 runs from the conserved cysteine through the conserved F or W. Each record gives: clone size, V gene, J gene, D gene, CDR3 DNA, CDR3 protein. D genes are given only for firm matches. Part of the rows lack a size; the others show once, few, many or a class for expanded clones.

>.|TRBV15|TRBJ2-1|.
TGTGCCACCAGCAGAGAGACAGGTTGGAATGAGCAGTTCTTC
CATSRETGWNEQFF
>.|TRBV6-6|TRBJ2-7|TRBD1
TGTGCCAGCAGTTCCGACAGGGTGGTCTACGAGCAGTACTTC
CASSSDRVVYEQYF
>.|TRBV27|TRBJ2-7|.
TGTGCCAGCAGTGCCGGGACTTTCTACGAGCAGTACTTC
CASSAGTFYEQYF
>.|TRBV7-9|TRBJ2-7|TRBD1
TGTGCCAGCGTAGGCTTCTGGACAGGGGGGGAGCAGTACTTC
CASVGFWTGGEQYF
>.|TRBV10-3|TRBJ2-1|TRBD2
TGTGCCATCAGTGGTGGGGAGGGTAGGGTAAGAAATGAGCAGTTCTTC
CAISGGEGRVRNEQFF
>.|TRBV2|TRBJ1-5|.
TGTGCCAGCAGTCCTGGGGCAGGGAAAAATCAGCCCCAGCATTTT
CASSPGAGKNQPQHF
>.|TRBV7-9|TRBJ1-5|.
TGTGCCAGCAGCTTAGACACAGGTAGACAGCCCCAGCATTTT
CASSLDTGRQPQHF
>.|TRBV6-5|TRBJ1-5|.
TGTGCCAGTTCCCTCGGAGCCCGCCAGCCCCAGCATTTT
CASSLGARQPQHF
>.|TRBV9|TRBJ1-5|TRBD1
TGTGCCAGCAGCGTAGCGGGACAGAGGAATCAGCCCCAGCATTTT
CASSVAGQRNQPQHF
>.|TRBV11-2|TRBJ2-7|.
TGTGCCAGCAGCCTGGGGGCAGGTCCCTACGAGCAGTACTTC
CASSLGAGPYEQYF
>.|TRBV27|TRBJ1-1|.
TGTGCCAGCAGAACGGGAGGCTCTGAAGCTTTCTTT
CASRTGGSEAFF
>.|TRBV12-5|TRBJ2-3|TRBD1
TGTGCTAGTGGTCCGGGACAGGGGAGGGATACGCAGTATTTT
CASGPGQGRDTQYF
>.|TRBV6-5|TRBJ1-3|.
TGTGCCAGTTCGAGGGAAACTGGAAACACCATATATTTT
CASSRETGNTIYF
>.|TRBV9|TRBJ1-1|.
TGTGCCAGCAGCGTAGGTGCGGGGGCCGTGGGAGACACTGAAGCTTTCTTT
CASSVGAGAVGDTEAFF
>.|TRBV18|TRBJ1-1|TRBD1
TGTGCCAGCTCACCACGGGGGGCAGGGGGTACTGAAGCTTTCTTT
CASSPRGAGGTEAFF
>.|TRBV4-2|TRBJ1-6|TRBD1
TGTGCCAGCAGCCAAGATGAGGGGGCGAATTCACCCCTCCACTTT
CASSQDEGANSPLHF
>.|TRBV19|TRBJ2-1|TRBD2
TGTGCCAGTACTCAGAGCGGGGCCCAAAATGAGCAGTTCTTC
CASTQSGAQNEQFF
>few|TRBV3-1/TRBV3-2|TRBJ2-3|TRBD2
TGTGCCAGCAGCCGGCCCTCTAGCGGGAGAGGTACGCAGTATTTT
CASSRPSSGRGTQYF
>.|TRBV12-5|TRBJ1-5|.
TGTGCTAGTGGTTTGGAATCCGGGCAGCCCCAGCATTTT
CASGLESGQPQHF
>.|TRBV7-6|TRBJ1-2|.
TGTGCCAGCAGCTTAGACGAGGGCCTTAACTATGGCTACACCTTC
CASSLDEGLNYGYTF
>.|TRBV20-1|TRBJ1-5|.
TGCAGTGCTAGTACGGGGTCAGCTCAGCCCCAGCATTTT
CSASTGSAQPQHF
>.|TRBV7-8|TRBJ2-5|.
TGTGCCAGCAGCCCACCTTGGAGCCACCCATTATCGGAGACCCAGTACTTC
CASSPPWSHPLSETQYF
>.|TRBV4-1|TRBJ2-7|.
TGCGCCAGCAGCCAAGAGGCTAGCGAGCAGTACTTC
CASSQEASEQYF
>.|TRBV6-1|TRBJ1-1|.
TGTGCCAGCAGTGAGACAGGGAACACTGAAGCTTTCTTT
CASSETGNTEAFF
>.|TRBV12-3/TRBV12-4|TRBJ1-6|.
TGTGCCAGCAGTGCCGGGTTTGATTCACCCCTCCACTTT
CASSAGFDSPLHF
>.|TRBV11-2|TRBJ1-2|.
TGTGCCAGCAGCTTATTAAGGAGCAACTATGGCTACACCTTC
CASSLLRSNYGYTF
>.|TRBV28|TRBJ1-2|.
TGTGCCAGCCGCTCGAGGGGGACTAACTATGGCTACACCTTC
CASRSRGTNYGYTF
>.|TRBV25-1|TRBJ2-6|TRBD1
TGTGCCAGCACCCCGGGGACAGGGGGATCTGGGGCCAACGTCCTGACTTTC
CASTPGTGGSGANVLTF
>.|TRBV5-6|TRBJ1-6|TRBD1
TGTGCCAGCAGCTCACAGGGGGCGCAAAATAATTCACCCCTCCACTTT
CASSSQGAQNNSPLHF